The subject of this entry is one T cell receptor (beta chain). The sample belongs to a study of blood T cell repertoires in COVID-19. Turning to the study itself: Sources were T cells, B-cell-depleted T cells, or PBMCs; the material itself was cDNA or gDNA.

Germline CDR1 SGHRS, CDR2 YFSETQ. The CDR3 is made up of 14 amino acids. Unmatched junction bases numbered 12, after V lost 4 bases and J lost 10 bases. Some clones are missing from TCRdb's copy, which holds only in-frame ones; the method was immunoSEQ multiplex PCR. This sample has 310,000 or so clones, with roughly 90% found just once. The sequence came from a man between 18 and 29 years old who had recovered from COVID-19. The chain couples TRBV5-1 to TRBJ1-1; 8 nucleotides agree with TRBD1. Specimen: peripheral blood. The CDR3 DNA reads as TGCGCCAGCAGCAGAAAACAGGGGGTTGATCCAGCTTTCTTT. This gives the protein CASSRKQGVDPAFF. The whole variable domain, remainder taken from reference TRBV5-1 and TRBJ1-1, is KAGVTQTPRYLIKTRGQQVTLSCSPISGHRSVSWYQQTPGQGLQFLFEYFSETQRNKGNFPGRFSGRQFSNSRSEMNVSTLELGDSALYLCASSRKQGVDPAFFGQGTRLTVV.